This TCR beta chain was observed in a study of blood T cell repertoires in COVID-19. Some clones are missing from TCRdb's copy, which holds only in-frame ones; the method was immunoSEQ multiplex PCR. This table holds under 200,000 clones, about 87% found once. V lost 1 base, J lost 4 bases, and 5 bases stayed unmatched. Germline assignment: CDR1 LNHNV and CDR2 YYDKDF (reference sequence). There are 15 residues in the CDR3. The sequencing input was peripheral blood. The chain has TRBV15 and TRBJ2-3, with TRBD1 matching over 7 bases. This sequence originates from a woman aged 80 or older with COVID-19, enrolled during active disease. The CDR3 DNA sequence: TGTGCCACCAGCAGAGGACAGGGCTTCGCAGATACGCAGTATTTT. This sequence encodes CATSRGQGFADTQYF.